This is a list of T cell receptor beta chains from one sample in a study of T cells after posttransplantation cyclophosphamide. The protocol was immunoSEQ multiplex PCR, while the TCRdb copy is restricted to in-frame clones and leaves out a portion. There are some 5,000 clones in the sample, none observed a single time. Sequenced here: PBMCs, sampled after allogeneic stem cell transplant with posttransplant cyclophosphamide. The receptors derive from a male patient aged 60 to 75 who received an allogeneic stem cell transplant from a related donor, was CMV-positive, and had no GVHD. A subset of T cells may come from the graft donor. Both conserved end residues are part of each CDR3. Fields, in order: J gene, D gene, clone size, V gene, CDR3 protein. The D gene is left open where the match is weak. Not all rows give a size; the values are once, few, many and, for expanded clones, a class.

j_gene: TRBJ1-1; d_gene: TRBD1; abundance: -; v_gene: TRBV5-1; CDR3aa: CASRQTGGTEAFF
j_gene: TRBJ2-7; d_gene: TRBD1; abundance: many; v_gene: TRBV7-9; CDR3aa: CATGTGPYEQYF
j_gene: TRBJ1-5; d_gene: TRBD1; abundance: few; v_gene: TRBV28; CDR3aa: CASSHRDSYQPQHF
j_gene: TRBJ1-1; d_gene: -; abundance: many; v_gene: TRBV2; CDR3aa: CASSAVQGTEAFF
j_gene: TRBJ2-3; d_gene: -; abundance: many; v_gene: TRBV7-8; CDR3aa: CASSFQTGLNTQYF
j_gene: TRBJ1-1; d_gene: -; abundance: many; v_gene: TRBV19; CDR3aa: CASSIGAGEAFF
j_gene: TRBJ1-2; d_gene: -; abundance: many; v_gene: TRBV29-1; CDR3aa: CSVDLGSSYGYTF
j_gene: TRBJ1-6; d_gene: -; abundance: many; v_gene: TRBV2; CDR3aa: CARRDTPPSSPLHF
j_gene: TRBJ2-5; d_gene: -; abundance: few; v_gene: TRBV28; CDR3aa: CASSLEARETQYF
j_gene: TRBJ1-5; d_gene: TRBD1; abundance: many; v_gene: TRBV19; CDR3aa: CASSLNPGTGGLNQPQHF
j_gene: TRBJ2-5; d_gene: TRBD1; abundance: many; v_gene: TRBV27; CDR3aa: CASSRDREETQYF
j_gene: TRBJ1-5; d_gene: -; abundance: many; v_gene: TRBV6-1; CDR3aa: CASSNQGMSNQPQHF
j_gene: -; d_gene: -; abundance: few; v_gene: TRBV5-1; CDR3aa: CASRGASYEQYF
j_gene: TRBJ2-3; d_gene: -; abundance: many; v_gene: TRBV27; CDR3aa: CASTVRGATDTQYF
j_gene: TRBJ2-7; d_gene: TRBD1; abundance: few; v_gene: TRBV7-7; CDR3aa: CASSPGPGQGFEQYF
j_gene: TRBJ2-1; d_gene: -; abundance: many; v_gene: TRBV7-9; CDR3aa: CASSLAWQGFHNEQFF
j_gene: TRBJ2-5; d_gene: TRBD1; abundance: few; v_gene: TRBV28; CDR3aa: CASSSGQGPGLRGETQYF
j_gene: TRBJ1-5; d_gene: TRBD1; abundance: many; v_gene: TRBV6-6; CDR3aa: CASSYSDRDNQPQHF
j_gene: TRBJ2-1; d_gene: TRBD2; abundance: few; v_gene: TRBV7-2; CDR3aa: CASSFKVRRGGNEQFF
j_gene: TRBJ1-1; d_gene: -; abundance: medium-sized; v_gene: TRBV6-5; CDR3aa: CASSWQKNTEAFF
j_gene: TRBJ1-4; d_gene: TRBD1; abundance: many; v_gene: TRBV7-2; CDR3aa: CASRRTGGSEKLFF
j_gene: TRBJ1-2; d_gene: TRBD1; abundance: medium-sized; v_gene: TRBV28; CDR3aa: CASGLNSGTGIEDGYTF
j_gene: TRBJ1-1; d_gene: -; abundance: many; v_gene: TRBV5-1; CDR3aa: CASSLQGNTEAFF
j_gene: TRBJ2-3; d_gene: TRBD1; abundance: few; v_gene: TRBV18; CDR3aa: CASSQDREHTDTQYF
j_gene: TRBJ2-2; d_gene: -; abundance: many; v_gene: TRBV2; CDR3aa: CASVPGGTGELFF
j_gene: TRBJ2-7; d_gene: TRBD1; abundance: few; v_gene: TRBV2; CDR3aa: CASSDRGQGDEQYF
j_gene: TRBJ2-2; d_gene: -; abundance: many; v_gene: TRBV7-8; CDR3aa: CASSLIGATGELFF
j_gene: TRBJ2-4; d_gene: TRBD1; abundance: few; v_gene: TRBV7-8; CDR3aa: CASSSRTGAKNIQYF
j_gene: TRBJ1-6; d_gene: -; abundance: many; v_gene: TRBV7-9; CDR3aa: CASSETQGFNSPLHF
j_gene: TRBJ1-4; d_gene: TRBD1; abundance: many; v_gene: TRBV28; CDR3aa: CASSLTGATNEKLFF
j_gene: TRBJ1-1; d_gene: -; abundance: many; v_gene: TRBV11-2; CDR3aa: CASSSPVITEAFF
j_gene: TRBJ2-1; d_gene: TRBD2; abundance: many; v_gene: TRBV19; CDR3aa: CASRNRGGTNVNEQFF
j_gene: TRBJ1-6; d_gene: TRBD1; abundance: few; v_gene: TRBV2; CDR3aa: CASRGTARDSPLHF
j_gene: TRBJ2-2; d_gene: -; abundance: -; v_gene: TRBV5-1; CDR3aa: CASSQRALGVDTGELFF